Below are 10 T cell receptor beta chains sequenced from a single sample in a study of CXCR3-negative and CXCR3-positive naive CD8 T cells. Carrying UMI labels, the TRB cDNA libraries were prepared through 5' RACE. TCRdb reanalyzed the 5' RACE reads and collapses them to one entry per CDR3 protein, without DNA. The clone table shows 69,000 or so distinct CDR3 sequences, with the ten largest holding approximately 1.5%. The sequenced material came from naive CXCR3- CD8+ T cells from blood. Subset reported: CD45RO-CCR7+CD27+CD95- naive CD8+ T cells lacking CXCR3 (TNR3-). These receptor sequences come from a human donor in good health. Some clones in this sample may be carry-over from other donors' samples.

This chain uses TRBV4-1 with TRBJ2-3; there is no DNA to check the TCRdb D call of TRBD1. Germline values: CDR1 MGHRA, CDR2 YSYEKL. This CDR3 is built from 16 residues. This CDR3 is CASSQGQGAVADTQYF.

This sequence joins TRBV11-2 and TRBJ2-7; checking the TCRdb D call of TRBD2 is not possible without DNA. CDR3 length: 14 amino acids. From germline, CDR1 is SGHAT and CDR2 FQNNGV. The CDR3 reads CASTPGLAGYEQYF.

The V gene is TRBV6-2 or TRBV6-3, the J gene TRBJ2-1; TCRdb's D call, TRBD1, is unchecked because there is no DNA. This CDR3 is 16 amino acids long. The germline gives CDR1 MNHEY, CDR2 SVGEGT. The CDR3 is CASSTPRGITYNEQFF.

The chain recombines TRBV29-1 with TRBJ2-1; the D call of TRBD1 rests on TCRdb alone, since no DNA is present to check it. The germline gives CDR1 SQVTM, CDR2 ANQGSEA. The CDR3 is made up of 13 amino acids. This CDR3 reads CSVVQGMSDEQFF.

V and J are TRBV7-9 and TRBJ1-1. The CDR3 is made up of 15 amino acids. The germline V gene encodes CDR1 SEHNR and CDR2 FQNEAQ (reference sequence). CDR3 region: CASSPREIPGLEAFF.

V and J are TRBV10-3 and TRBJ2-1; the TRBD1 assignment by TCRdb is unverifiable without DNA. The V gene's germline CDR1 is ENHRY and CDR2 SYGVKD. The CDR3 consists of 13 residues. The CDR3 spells CADNGGLYNEQFF.

This CDR3 reads CASSLSSGLVYEQYF. V gene TRBV27 combines with J gene TRBJ2-7; with no DNA, the TCRdb D assignment of TRBD1 cannot be verified. The CDR3 totals 15 residues. Germline lookup yields CDR1 MNHEY and CDR2 SMNVEV (reference sequence).

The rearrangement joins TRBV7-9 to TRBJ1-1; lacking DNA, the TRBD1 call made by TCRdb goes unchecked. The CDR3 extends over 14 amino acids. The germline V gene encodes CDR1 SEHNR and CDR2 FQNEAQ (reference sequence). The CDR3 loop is CASSGGQENTEAFF.

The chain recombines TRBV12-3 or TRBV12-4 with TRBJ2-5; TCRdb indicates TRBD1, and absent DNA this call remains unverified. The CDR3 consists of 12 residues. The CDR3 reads CASSDREETQYF.

The CDR3 protein is CASRYAFNEQFF. The chain recombines TRBV6-1 with TRBJ2-1. Germline CDR1 and CDR2: MNHNS and SASEGT. CDR3 size: 12 residues.